This T cell receptor (beta chain) was captured in a study of CD8 T cells in ankylosing spondylitis. This clonotype came up a few times. This CDR3 is built from 15 residues. V lost 1 base, J lost 5 bases, and 4 bases stayed unmatched. The germline V gene has CDR1 LGHDT and CDR2 YNNKEL (reference sequence). TCRdb recomputed calls from the 5' RACE reads with MiXCR, one row per CDR3 protein. The data contain about 250,000 distinct CDR3 sequences, 32% of them singletons. This TCR was recovered from a male donor with ankylosing spondylitis or in good health (not recorded which). This chain connects TRBV3-1 to TRBJ1-5; 8 positions agree with TRBD1. The sequenced material came from blood, either unsorted or a sorted T cell fraction (not recorded which). This chain's CDR3 is CASSQGRGLDQPQHF. In DNA, the CDR3 is TGTGCCAGCAGCCAAGGCAGGGGGCTAGATCAGCCCCAGCATTTT.